The 22 T cell receptor beta chains given below trace back to one sample, sequenced in a study of blood T cell repertoires in COVID-19. Libraries were prepared by immunoSEQ multiplex PCR; TCRdb keeps only in-frame clonotypes and omits some of them. The table records 150,000 to 200,000 clones, about 80% of them present only once. Sequenced input: peripheral blood. These receptors originate from a human donor with acute or convalescent COVID-19. The donor label of this sample is uncertain.

This sequence joins TRBV15 and TRBJ2-7, with TRBD2 as a possible D gene (6 bases). The ends were cut back, 3 bases at V and 3 bases at J, with 12 bases in the middle. This CDR3 contains 14 residues. Germline-derived CDR1 and CDR2 are LNHNV and YYDKDF (reference sequence). CDR3 sequence reads: CATSSSGGVYEQYF. The CDR3 DNA reads as TGTGCCACCAGCAGTAGTGGCGGGGTCTACGAGCAGTACTTC.

The chain uses TRBV9 and TRBJ1-2; 8 bases agree with TRBD1. The germline V gene has CDR1 SGDLS and CDR2 YYNGEE. The CDR3 length is 13 residues. J lost 7 bases, V lost 3 bases, and 5 bases had no gene match. The CDR3 DNA follows: TGTGCCAGCAGCGAGCGGACAGGGTTTGGCTACACCTTC. It codes for CASSERTGFGYTF.

The V call is TRBV9, the J call TRBJ2-3; the D is unclear. Germline V CDR1 and CDR2: SGDLS, YYNGEE. V was pared by 2 bases and J by 2 bases, with 6 bases between. The CDR3 spans 13 residues. The CDR3: CASSVQATDTQYF. The CDR3 nucleotides read TGTGCCAGCAGCGTTCAGGCCACAGATACGCAGTATTTT.

This chain connects TRBV15 to TRBJ1-2; no clear D gene. The CDR3 has 14 residues. V lost 1 base and J lost 2, with 8 bases in between. From germline, CDR1 is LNHNV and CDR2 YYDKDF (reference sequence). The CDR3: CATSRGGSNYGYTF. The CDR3 DNA follows: TGTGCCACCAGCAGAGGCGGTTCCAACTATGGCTACACCTTC.

V usage is TRBV7-3 and J usage is TRBJ2-2; D unclear. Germline CDR1 reads SGHTA; CDR2 reads FQGTGA. V lost 5 bases and J lost 1, with 11 bases in between. This CDR3 spans 15 amino acids. The CDR3 region is CASSPLQRNTGELFF. The DNA of the CDR3 is TGTGCCAGCAGCCCCTTGCAGCGGAACACCGGGGAGCTGTTTTTT.

This chain uses TRBV29-1 with TRBJ1-1; the D gene is possibly TRBD1 (6 bases). V was shortened by 6 bases and J by 0 bases, with 11 bases between the two germline ends. CDR3 size: 13 residues. Germline V gene lookup returns CDR1 SQVTM and CDR2 ANQGSEA. The CDR3 loop is CSVHRDMNTEAFF. The DNA for the CDR3 is TGCAGCGTCCACAGGGACATGAACACTGAAGCTTTCTTT.

In DNA form, the CDR3 reads TGCGCCAGCAGCGGCCGGTTGAGGCGGGAGGGCCAAGACTCCTACAATGAGCAGTTCTTC. Translating it yields CASSGRLRREGQDSYNEQFF. V usage is TRBV5-1 and J usage is TRBJ2-1, with TRBD2 identical over 9 bases. The CDR3 has 20 residues. V lost 4 bases and J lost 0; bases outside the gene matches: 17. Germline V gene sequence: CDR1 SGHRS, CDR2 YFSETQ.

V usage is TRBV23-1 and J usage is TRBJ2-1; TRBD2 agrees at 8 bases. TRBV23-1 is noted as an ORF with a role that remains uncertain. The CDR3 consists of 21 residues. With V trimmed by 0 bases and J by 1 base, 17 bases remained unmatched. The CDR3, as DNA: TGCGCCAGCAGTCAATCGGGCCCCCCTTACCGCAGCGGGAGTTCCTACAATGAGCAGTTCTTC. Protein sequence: CASSQSGPPYRSGSSYNEQFF.

This clone was found many times. This chain links TRBV19 with TRBJ1-4, with D possibly TRBD1 on 6 matching bases. V lost 6 bases, J lost 4 bases, and 12 bases lay in between. The CDR3 is 14 amino acids. Germline V gives CDR1 LNHDA, CDR2 SQIVND (reference sequence). This CDR3 is CASRPDRFNEKLFF. CDR3 bases: TGTGCCAGTAGGCCGGACAGATTTAATGAAAAACTGTTTTTT.

The chain links TRBV11-2 to TRBJ2-3; 7 nucleotides line up with TRBD1. Looked up from germline, CDR1 is SGHAT and CDR2 is FQNNGV. This CDR3 region has 15 residues. Trimming removed 4 bases from V and 7 bases from J; junction bases left unmatched: 11. The DNA for the CDR3 is TGTGCCAGCAGCTCAGATAGAACAGGGGCAAATACGCAGTATTTT. Translated, it gives CASSSDRTGANTQYF.

The genes are TRBV28 and TRBJ2-2, with 10 bases identical to TRBD2. The CDR3 has 17 residues. Germline CDR1 MDHEN, CDR2 SYDVKM. V shed 4 bases, J shed 0 bases, and the junction held 5 bases outside the gene matches. Written as DNA, the CDR3 is TGTGCCAGCAGTTCCCAAGGACTAGCGGCGAACACCGGGGAGCTGTTTTTT. The encoded protein is CASSSQGLAANTGELFF.

This clone was seen a single time. This chain links TRBV5-1 with TRBJ2-3, with 8 bases matching TRBD1. Germline lookup yields CDR1 SGHRS and CDR2 YFSETQ. This CDR3 region has 17 residues. V lost 4 bases and J lost 6; bases outside the gene matches: 16. The CDR3 nucleotides read TGCGCCAGCAGCCCGCTCAAACGGACAGGGACCCCGGATACGCAGTATTTT. Protein: CASSPLKRTGTPDTQYF.

The genes are TRBV30 and TRBJ2-1; no reliable D call. This CDR3 comprises 13 residues. V was pared by 4 bases and J by 4 bases, with 11 bases between. Germline CDR1 is GTSNPN and CDR2 is SVGIG (reference sequence). The CDR3 here is CAWTPAVYNEQFF. CDR3 in DNA: TGTGCCTGGACCCCGGCGGTTTACAATGAGCAGTTCTTC. The full variable domain, completed using reference TRBV30 and TRBJ2-1, is SQTIHQWPATLVQPVGSPLSLECTVEGTSNPNLYWYRQAAGRGLQLLFYSVGIGQISSEVPQNLSASRPQDRQFILSSKKLLLSDSGFYLCAWTPAVYNEQFFGPGTRLTVL.

The chain joins TRBV6-2 or TRBV6-3 to TRBJ2-2; 14 nucleotides agree with TRBD2. Germline V CDR1 and CDR2: MNHEY, SVGEGT. V gave up 2 bases and J gave up 5 bases; unmatched junction bases: 7. CDR3 length: 18 residues. CDR3 nucleotides: TGTGCCAGCAGTTACCCGACTAGCGGGAGGGCCAGGACCGGGGAGCTGTTTTTT. It is translated as CASSYPTSGRARTGELFF.

The gene calls are TRBV27 and TRBJ2-1; 7 nucleotides align to TRBD2. Trimming took 4 bases from V and 1 from J; bases not matched to a gene: 7. Germline CDR1 is MNHEY and CDR2 is SMNVEV (reference sequence). The CDR3 loop spans 16 amino acids. The CDR3: CASSSPPGGSYNEQFF. In DNA form, the CDR3 reads TGTGCCAGCAGTTCCCCTCCCGGGGGGTCCTACAATGAGCAGTTCTTC.

This sequence joins TRBV6-5 and TRBJ1-2, with TRBD1 identical over 7 bases. Germline loops: CDR1 MNHEY, CDR2 SVGAGI. The CDR3 covers 15 residues. V shed 8 bases, J shed 4 bases, and the junction held 13 bases outside the gene matches. The CDR3 loop is CASLRVLSGGYGYTF. Written as DNA, the CDR3 is TGTGCCAGCTTGAGGGTTTTATCAGGGGGCTATGGCTACACCTTC.

V is TRBV6-5 and J is TRBJ1-6; D is undetermined. V was clipped by 7 bases and J by 8 bases, with 18 bases between them. Germline CDR1 MNHEY, CDR2 SVGAGI. The CDR3 has 15 residues. This CDR3 reads CASTRSPRDDSPLHF. CDR3 nucleotides: TGTGCCAGCACCCGGAGCCCCCGCGACGATTCACCCCTCCACTTT.

This clone was picked up many times. The gene calls are TRBV15 and TRBJ1-3; D is unresolved. Germline CDR1 is LNHNV and CDR2 is YYDKDF (reference sequence). The CDR3 sequence is 15 residues long. Between the trimmed V and J ends, which lost 3 bases and 0 bases, there was a span of 9 bases. In nucleotides, the CDR3 is TGTGCCACCAGCAGTACCAGGTACTCTGGAAACACCATATATTTT. Its protein product is CATSSTRYSGNTIYF. The variable domain in full, completed from reference TRBV15 and TRBJ1-3, reads DAMVIQNPRYQVTQFGKPVTLSCSQTLNHNVMYWYQQKSSQAPKLLFHYYDKDFNNEADTPDNFQSRRPNTSFCFLDIRSPGLGDTAMYLCATSSTRYSGNTIYFGEGSWLTVV.

This clone was counted only a few times. The rearrangement links TRBV9 to TRBJ2-7; perhaps TRBD2 as D (6 bases). Germline-derived CDR1 and CDR2 are SGDLS and YYNGEE. V was trimmed by 4 bases and J by 3 bases, leaving 17 bases between them. This CDR3 is 15 amino acids long. CDR3 loop: CASSPNPWTNYEQYF. The CDR3 nucleotides read TGTGCCAGCAGCCCAAACCCGTGGACTAACTACGAGCAGTACTTC.

The chain is built from TRBV28 and TRBJ1-2, with TRBD1 matching over 9 bases. Germline V gives CDR1 MDHEN, CDR2 SYDVKM. V lost 4 bases, J lost 6 bases, and 9 bases stayed unmatched. This CDR3 is built from 15 residues. This chain's CDR3 is CASSSPGQGPHGYTF. CDR3 nucleotides: TGTGCCAGCAGTTCTCCGGGACAGGGCCCGCATGGCTACACCTTC.

The genes are TRBV5-1 and TRBJ2-7, with TRBD2 identical over 7 bases. The CDR3 spans 16 residues. Germline CDR1 and CDR2: SGHRS and YFSETQ. J gave up 3 bases and V 2 bases, and 11 bases lay outside the gene matches. This CDR3 is CASSLNVGLEIYEQYF. CDR3 coding DNA: TGCGCCAGCAGCTTAAACGTAGGACTAGAAATCTACGAGCAGTACTTC.

This chain joins TRBV28 and TRBJ1-6; D possibly corresponds to TRBD1 (5 bases). The CDR3 is made up of 15 amino acids. V lost 6 bases and J 3 bases, leaving 12 bases between the germline ends. The germline V gene has CDR1 MDHEN and CDR2 SYDVKM. CDR3 amino acids: CASRDQDSYNSPLHF. The CDR3 DNA follows: TGTGCCAGCAGGGATCAAGACAGCTATAATTCACCCCTCCACTTT.